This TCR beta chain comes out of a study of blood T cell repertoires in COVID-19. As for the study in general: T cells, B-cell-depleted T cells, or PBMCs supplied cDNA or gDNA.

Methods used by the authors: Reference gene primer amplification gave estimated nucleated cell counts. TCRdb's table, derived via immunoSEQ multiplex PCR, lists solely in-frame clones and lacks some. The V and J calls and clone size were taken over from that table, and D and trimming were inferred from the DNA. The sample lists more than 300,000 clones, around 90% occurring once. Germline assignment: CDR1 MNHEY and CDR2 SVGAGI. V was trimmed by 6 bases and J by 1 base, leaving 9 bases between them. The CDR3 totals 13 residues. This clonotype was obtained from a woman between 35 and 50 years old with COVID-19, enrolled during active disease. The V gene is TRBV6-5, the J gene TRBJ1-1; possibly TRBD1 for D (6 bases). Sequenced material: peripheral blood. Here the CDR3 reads CASRIQGNTEAFF. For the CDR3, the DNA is TGTGCCAGCAGGATACAGGGGAACACTGAAGCTTTCTTT.